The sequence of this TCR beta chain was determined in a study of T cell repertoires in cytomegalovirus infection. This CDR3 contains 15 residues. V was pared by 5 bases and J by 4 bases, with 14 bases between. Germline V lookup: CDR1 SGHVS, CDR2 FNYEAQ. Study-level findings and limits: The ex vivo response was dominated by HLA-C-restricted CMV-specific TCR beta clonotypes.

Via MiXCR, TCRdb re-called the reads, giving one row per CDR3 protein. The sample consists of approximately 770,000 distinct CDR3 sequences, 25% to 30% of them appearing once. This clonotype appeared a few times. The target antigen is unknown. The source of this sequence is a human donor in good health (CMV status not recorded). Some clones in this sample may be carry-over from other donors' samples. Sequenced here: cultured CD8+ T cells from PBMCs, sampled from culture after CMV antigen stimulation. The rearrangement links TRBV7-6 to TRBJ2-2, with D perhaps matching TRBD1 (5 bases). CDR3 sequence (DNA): TGTGCCAGCAGCGCAGGGTCTACGGCCACCGGGGAGCTGTTTTTT. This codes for CASSAGSTATGELFF.